One sample yielded the 20 T cell receptor beta chains listed below, sequenced in a study of cytomegalovirus exposure and HLA in healthy donors. PCR used 60 Vbeta primers and 13 Jbeta primers. Using immunoSEQ multiplex PCR, the repertoire was profiled, and TCRdb retains in-frame clones only, with some absent. The sample lists about 200,000 clones, over 75% occurring once. Specimen: PBMCs. These receptors were taken from a boy between 2 and 10 years old in good health and CMV-seronegative.

The chain has TRBV5-1 and TRBJ1-1; D is ambiguous. The V and J ends lost 4 bases and 3 bases respectively, with 16 bases between them. Germline CDR1 is SGHRS and CDR2 is YFSETQ. The CDR3 is made up of 15 amino acids. The CDR3 region is CASSPPNAGDTEAFF. In DNA form, the CDR3 reads TGCGCCAGCAGCCCCCCGAACGCCGGGGACACTGAAGCTTTCTTT.

The rearrangement links TRBV2 to TRBJ2-1; TRBD2 matches at 7 bases. Germline V gene lookup returns CDR1 SNHLY and CDR2 FYNNEI. V lost 7 bases to trimming and J lost 8 bases; unmatched junction nucleotides: 5. The CDR3 contains 12 residues. The DNA for the CDR3 is TGTGCCAGCACCAGGGCGGGGGATGAGCAGTTCTTC. Protein: CASTRAGDEQFF.

The chain joins TRBV6-5 to TRBJ1-1; D gene uncertain. The CDR3 spans 15 residues. Deletions cut 11 bases from V and 1 base from J, with 20 bases between. Germline V gene data show CDR1 as MNHEY and CDR2 as SVGAGI. CDR3 in DNA: TGTGCCGAGTATAGCGATTGGTGGTGGAACACTGAAGCTTTCTTT. Translated, it gives CAEYSDWWWNTEAFF.

This clone is a singleton in its sample. V and J are TRBV2 and TRBJ2-7; TRBD1 is a possible D gene (5 bases). The germline V and J ends were trimmed by 6 bases and 2 bases, with 8 bases remaining between them. Germline CDR1 is SNHLY and CDR2 is FYNNEI. This CDR3 spans 12 amino acids. CDR3 in DNA: TGTGCCAGCAGGGAGACAGCCTACGAGCAGTACTTC. Residues: CASRETAYEQYF.

The J gene is TRBJ2-1, the V gene TRBV27; TRBD2 matches 13 bases. Germline V gene sequence: CDR1 MNHEY, CDR2 SMNVEV (reference sequence). V lost 3 bases and J lost 5; bases outside the gene matches: 13. CDR3 length: 19 amino acids. Written as DNA, the CDR3 is TGTGCCAGCAGTTTTTTCCCTTACCGGACTAGCGGGGGCCACAATGAGCAGTTCTTC. Its translation is CASSFFPYRTSGGHNEQFF.

The rearrangement joins TRBV10-3 to TRBJ1-3, with D maybe TRBD1 (5 bases). The CDR3 sequence is 15 residues long. Trimming shortened V by 10 bases and J by 0 bases, and 16 bases separated the two germline ends. Germline CDR1 ENHRY, CDR2 SYGVKD. CDR3 sequence (DNA): TGTGCCACCAGGAAAGACAGTGTCTCTGGAAACACCATATATTTT. This sequence encodes CATRKDSVSGNTIYF.

This chain connects TRBV6-5 to TRBJ2-3; D may be TRBD2 (6 bases). The ends were cut back, 4 bases at V and 1 base at J, with 12 bases in the middle. Germline V lookup: CDR1 MNHEY, CDR2 SVGAGI. The length of the CDR3 is 15 residues. The DNA of the CDR3 is TGTGCCAGCAGTTTCGCGGGGAGAGGCACAGATACGCAGTATTTT. Its protein is CASSFAGRGTDTQYF.

The rearrangement uses TRBV9 and TRBJ1-4, with 9 bases that match TRBD1. CDR3 length: 14 amino acids. Germline values: CDR1 SGDLS, CDR2 YYNGEE. J lost 8 bases, V lost 4 bases, and 6 bases had no gene match. CDR3 DNA sequence: TGTGCCAGCAGCCCTCGACAGGGGGAGGAAAAACTGTTTTTT. Its protein product is CASSPRQGEEKLFF.

The chain carries TRBV7-6 and TRBJ1-6, with D possibly TRBD1 on 5 matching bases. This CDR3 is 16 amino acids long. CDR1 and CDR2 from the germline V gene are SGHVS and FNYEAQ. V was trimmed by 0 bases and J by 8 bases, leaving 14 bases between them. The CDR3 nucleotides are TGTGCCAGCAGCTTAGCTTCGGACACGTCTCATTCACCCCTCCACTTT. Translation: CASSLASDTSHSPLHF.

The chain's CDR3 is CASSIGGSNLEAFF. The CDR3 nucleotides are TGTGCCAGTAGTATAGGGGGCTCGAACTTAGAGGCTTTCTTT. The J gene is TRBJ1-1, the V gene TRBV19, with a tentative D call TRBD1 (5 bases). Germline lookup yields CDR1 LNHDA and CDR2 SQIVND (reference sequence). The V end lost 1 base, the J end lost 11 bases, and 17 bases lay between the germline ends. The CDR3 runs 14 residues.

The count of this clone is one. This chain connects TRBV6-1 to TRBJ2-7; 9 bases fit TRBD1. The V and J ends lost 0 bases and 2 bases, in that order; junction bases with no gene match: 5. The germline gives CDR1 MNHNS, CDR2 SASEGT. The CDR3 runs 16 residues. CDR3: CASSEAHGTGTYEQYF. DNA of the CDR3: TGTGCCAGCAGTGAAGCGCATGGGACAGGGACCTACGAGCAGTACTTC.

The chain uses TRBV18 and TRBJ2-3; 7 bases line up with TRBD1. Per germline, CDR1 KGHSH and CDR2 LQKENI. This CDR3 region has 16 residues. The V gene end was trimmed by 3 bases and the J gene end by 2 bases; junction bases not matched to a gene: 8. The CDR3 spells CASSPLRTGHTDTQYF. The CDR3 DNA reads TGTGCCAGCTCACCCCTCAGGACAGGACACACAGATACGCAGTATTTT.

The rearrangement links TRBV4-2 to TRBJ2-1; D is possibly TRBD1 (5 bases). Germline V gives CDR1 LGHNA, CDR2 YNFKEQ. Trimming took off 0 bases at V and 5 bases at J, with 11 bases between the two ends. There are 15 residues in the CDR3. The CDR3 spells CASSQDLAGHNEQFF. Here the CDR3 DNA reads TGTGCCAGCAGCCAAGATCTGGCAGGGCACAATGAGCAGTTCTTC.

The chain joins TRBV7-8 to TRBJ2-7; tentatively, D is TRBD2 (6 bases). The V end was cut by 5 bases, the J end by 4 bases, with 12 bases between. The CDR3 runs to 13 residues. Germline V gene lookup returns CDR1 SGHVS and CDR2 FQNEAQ. CDR3 residues: CASSRAGGYEQYF. DNA of the CDR3: TGTGCCAGCAGCCGCGCTGGGGGGTACGAGCAGTACTTC. The whole variable domain, filled in from reference TRBV7-8 and TRBJ2-7, reads GAGVSQSPRYKVAKRGQDVALRCDPISGHVSLFWYQQALGQGPEFLTYFQNEAQLDKSGLPSDRFFAERPEGSVSTLKIQRTQQEDSAVYLCASSRAGGYEQYFGPGTRLTVT.

The chain joins TRBV5-4 to TRBJ1-2; D perhaps matches TRBD1 (5 bases). This CDR3 is built from 14 residues. Germline CDR1 is SGHNT and CDR2 is YYREEE (reference sequence). Trimming pared 4 bases from V and 4 bases from J, leaving 14 bases between. CDR3 protein: CASSLEQAFYGYTF. The CDR3 DNA reads TGTGCCAGCAGCCTAGAACAGGCTTTCTATGGCTACACCTTC.

This clone was picked up a small number of times. The chain carries TRBV5-1 and TRBJ2-5, with D perhaps matching TRBD1 (6 bases). The J call may be mistaken, given a closer DNA end match to TRBJ2-7. Germline V gene sequence: CDR1 SGHRS, CDR2 YFSETQ. The CDR3 spans 15 residues. Here the CDR3 DNA reads TGCGCCAGCAGCAGAGGACGGACAGACCCCAACGAGCAGTACTTC. This translates into CASSRGRTDPNEQYF.

The rearrangement links TRBV7-9 to TRBJ1-4; TRBD1 matches at 8 bases. The CDR3 is 16 amino acids. Germline CDR1 and CDR2: SEHNR and FQNEAQ (reference sequence). V was clipped by 5 bases and J by 8 bases; unmatched bases: 13. The CDR3 DNA reads as TGTGCCAGCAGCCAACCCGTGGACAGGGTTGTGGAAAAACTGTTTTTT. Amino acids: CASSQPVDRVVEKLFF. Combining the CDR3 with reference TRBV7-9 and TRBJ1-4 gives the whole variable domain DTGVSQNPRHKITKRGQNVTFRCDPISEHNRLYWYRQTLGQGPEFLTYFQNEAQLEKSRLLSDRFSAERPKGSFSTLEIQRTEQGDSAMYLCASSQPVDRVVEKLFFGSGTQLSVL.

The chain links TRBV5-4 to TRBJ1-2; the D gene is possibly TRBD1 (5 bases). V was clipped by 0 bases and J by 5 bases, with 14 bases between them. The CDR3 is 15 residues long. CDR1 and CDR2 (germline): SGHNT, YYREEE (reference sequence). CDR3 nucleotides: TGTGCCAGCAGCTTGGCCAGGGAAAAGGAGTATGGCTACACCTTC. The encoded protein is CASSLAREKEYGYTF.

The chain joins TRBV4-1 to TRBJ2-5, with 9 bases aligning to TRBD2. Germline values: CDR1 MGHRA, CDR2 YSYEKL. V shed 0 bases and J 7 bases; nucleotides not matched to a gene: 12. This CDR3 has 17 residues. The CDR3 here is CASSQDSGTSRLGTQYF. The CDR3 nucleotides read TGCGCCAGCAGCCAAGATTCCGGGACTAGCAGGTTGGGGACCCAGTACTTC.

The chain links TRBV15 to TRBJ1-5; D possibly corresponds to TRBD1 (6 bases). Germline lookup yields CDR1 LNHNV and CDR2 YYDKDF (reference sequence). This CDR3 contains 20 residues. V lost 5 bases and J lost 1, with 27 bases in between. CDR3 bases: TGTGCCACCAGCCCCCATGGCAGGGGCCCTTCCGCAACCAGCAATCAGCCCCAGCATTTT. Translation gives CATSPHGRGPSATSNQPQHF.